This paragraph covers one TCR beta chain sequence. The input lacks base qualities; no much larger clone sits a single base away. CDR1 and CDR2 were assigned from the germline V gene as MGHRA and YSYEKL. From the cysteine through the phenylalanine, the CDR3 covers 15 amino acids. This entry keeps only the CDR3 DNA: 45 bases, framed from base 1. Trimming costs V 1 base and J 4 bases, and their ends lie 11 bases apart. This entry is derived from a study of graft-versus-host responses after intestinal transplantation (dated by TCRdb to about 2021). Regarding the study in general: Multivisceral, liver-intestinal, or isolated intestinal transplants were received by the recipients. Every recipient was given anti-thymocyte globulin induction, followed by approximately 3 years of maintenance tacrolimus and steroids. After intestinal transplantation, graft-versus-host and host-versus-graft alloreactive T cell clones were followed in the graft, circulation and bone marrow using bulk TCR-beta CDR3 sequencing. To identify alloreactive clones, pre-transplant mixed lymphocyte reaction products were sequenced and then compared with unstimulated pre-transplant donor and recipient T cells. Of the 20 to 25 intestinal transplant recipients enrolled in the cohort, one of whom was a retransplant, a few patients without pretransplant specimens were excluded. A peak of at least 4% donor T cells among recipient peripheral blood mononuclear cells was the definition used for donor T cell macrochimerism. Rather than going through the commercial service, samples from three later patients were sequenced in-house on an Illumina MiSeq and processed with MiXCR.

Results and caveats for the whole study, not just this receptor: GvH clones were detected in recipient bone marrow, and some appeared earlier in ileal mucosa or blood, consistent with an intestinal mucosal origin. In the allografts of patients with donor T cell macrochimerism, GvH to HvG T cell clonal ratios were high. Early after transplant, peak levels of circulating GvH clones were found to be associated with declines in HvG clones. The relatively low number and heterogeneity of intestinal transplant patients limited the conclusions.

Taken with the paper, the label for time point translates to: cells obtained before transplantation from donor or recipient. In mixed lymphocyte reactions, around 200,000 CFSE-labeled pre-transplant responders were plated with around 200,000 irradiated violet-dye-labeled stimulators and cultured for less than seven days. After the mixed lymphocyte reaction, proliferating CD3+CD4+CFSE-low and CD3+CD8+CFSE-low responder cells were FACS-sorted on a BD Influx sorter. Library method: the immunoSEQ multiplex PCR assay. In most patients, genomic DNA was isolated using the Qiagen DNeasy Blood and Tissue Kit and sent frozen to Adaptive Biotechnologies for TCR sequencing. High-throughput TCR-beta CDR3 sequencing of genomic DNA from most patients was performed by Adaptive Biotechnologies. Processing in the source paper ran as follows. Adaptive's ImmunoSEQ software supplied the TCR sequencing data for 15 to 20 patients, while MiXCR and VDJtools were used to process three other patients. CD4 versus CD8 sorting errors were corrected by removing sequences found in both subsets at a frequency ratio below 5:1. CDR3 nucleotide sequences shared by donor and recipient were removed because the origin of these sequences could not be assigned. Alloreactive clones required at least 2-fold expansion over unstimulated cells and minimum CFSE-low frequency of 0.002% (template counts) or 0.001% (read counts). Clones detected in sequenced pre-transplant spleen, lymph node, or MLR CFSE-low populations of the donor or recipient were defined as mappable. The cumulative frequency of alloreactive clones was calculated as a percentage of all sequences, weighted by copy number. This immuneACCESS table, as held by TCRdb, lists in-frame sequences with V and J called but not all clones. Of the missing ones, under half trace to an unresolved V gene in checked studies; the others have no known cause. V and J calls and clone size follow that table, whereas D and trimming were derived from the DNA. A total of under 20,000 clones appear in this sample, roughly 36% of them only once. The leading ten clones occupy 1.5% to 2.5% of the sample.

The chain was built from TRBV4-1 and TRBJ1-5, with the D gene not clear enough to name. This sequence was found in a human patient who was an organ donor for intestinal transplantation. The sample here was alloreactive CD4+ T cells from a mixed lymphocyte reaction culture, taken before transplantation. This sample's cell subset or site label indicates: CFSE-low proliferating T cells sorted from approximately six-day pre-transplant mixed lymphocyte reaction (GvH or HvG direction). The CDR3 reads CASSQGAASNQPQHF. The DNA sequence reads TGCGCCAGCAGCCAAGGGGCAGCGTCAAATCAGCCCCAGCATTTT.